This T cell receptor beta chain was retrieved from a study of identical twins. Germline loops: CDR1 MNHNS, CDR2 SASEGT. The CDR3 totals 15 residues. V dropped 6 bases and J dropped 0; count of bases not matched to a gene: 6. This clonotype was detected only a few times. Its antigen remains unidentified. Study-level results: Out-of-frame alpha sequences shared between twins exhibited an excess of low generation probability. Compared with models, monozygotic twins showed more out-of-frame TCR alpha sharing.

The donors were all healthy and Caucasian. One entry per CDR3 protein, called by TCRdb with MiXCR from the 5' RACE reads. The sample lists roughly 570,000 distinct CDR3 sequences, around 9.6% occurring once. In addition, the sample was reused for a study of yellow fever vaccine responses in identical twins. That work states: As reported, the vaccine T cell response of twins seemed partly convergent and partly personalized.

The rearrangement links TRBV6-1 to TRBJ2-7; 9 nucleotides match TRBD1. Sequenced sample: PBMCs. This sequence originates from a woman aged 18-35 years in good health. CDR3: CASSRTGDSSYEQYF. DNA of the CDR3: TGTGCCAGCAGCCGGACAGGGGACAGCTCCTACGAGCAGTACTTC.